This T cell receptor beta chain is from a study of long-term antiretroviral therapy in people with HIV. Study outcomes and limitations: Researchers lacked any data on ART adherence, viral resistance or therapy changes. Pre-ART expanded TRB clones stayed dominant throughout, though often decreasing after ART.

At survey level, the immunoSEQ assay was run in its v3.0 version. Each sample aimed for about 35,000-50,000 sequenced T-cell genomes. Data came from immunoSEQ multiplex PCR; TCRdb stores just in-frame clones and leaves some out. The top ten hold 12% of the sample, which has 20,000 to 25,000 clones, 70% to 90% seen once. CDR1 is SGHDT and CDR2 is YYEEEE in the germline V gene. The V and J ends lost 6 bases and 0 bases respectively, with 9 bases between them. The CDR3 is made up of 13 amino acids. Note on this clone: Its antigen is unidentified.

The clonotype originates from a man aged 40-49 years with HIV. J is TRBJ1-1 and V is TRBV5-6, with D tentatively TRBD1 (6 bases). The input for sequencing was unsorted PBMCs, taken 1.6 years after starting antiretroviral therapy. CDR3 in amino acids: CASTGQLNTEAFF. For the CDR3, the DNA is TGTGCCAGCACTGGACAGTTGAACACTGAAGCTTTCTTT.